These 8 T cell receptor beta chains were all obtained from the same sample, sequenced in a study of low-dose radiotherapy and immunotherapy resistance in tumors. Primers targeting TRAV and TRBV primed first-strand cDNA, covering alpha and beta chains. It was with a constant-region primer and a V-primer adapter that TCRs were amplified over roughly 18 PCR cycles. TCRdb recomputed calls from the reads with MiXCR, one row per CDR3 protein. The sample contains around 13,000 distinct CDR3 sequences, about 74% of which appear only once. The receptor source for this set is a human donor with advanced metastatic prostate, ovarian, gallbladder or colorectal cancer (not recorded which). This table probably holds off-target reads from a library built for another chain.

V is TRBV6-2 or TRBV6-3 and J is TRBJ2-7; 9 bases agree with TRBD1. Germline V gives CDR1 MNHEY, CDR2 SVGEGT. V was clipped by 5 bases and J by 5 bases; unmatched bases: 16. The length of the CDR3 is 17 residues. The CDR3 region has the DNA TGTGCCAGCAGTACCGTCACCGCCCGGGGACAGGGTAACGAGCAGTACTTC. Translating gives CASSTVTARGQGNEQYF.

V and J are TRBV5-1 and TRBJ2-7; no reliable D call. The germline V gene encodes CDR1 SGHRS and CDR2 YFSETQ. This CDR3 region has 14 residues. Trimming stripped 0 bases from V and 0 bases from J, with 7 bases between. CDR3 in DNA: TGCGCCAGCAGCTTGGATCCGGGCTCCTACGAGCAGTACTTC. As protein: CASSLDPGSYEQYF.

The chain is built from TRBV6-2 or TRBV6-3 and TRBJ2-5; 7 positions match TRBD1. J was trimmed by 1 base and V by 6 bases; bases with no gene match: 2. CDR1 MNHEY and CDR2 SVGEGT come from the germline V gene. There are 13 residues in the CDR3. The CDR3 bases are TGTGCCAGCAGCCGGGACAGCCAAGAGACCCAGTACTTC. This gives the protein CASSRDSQETQYF.

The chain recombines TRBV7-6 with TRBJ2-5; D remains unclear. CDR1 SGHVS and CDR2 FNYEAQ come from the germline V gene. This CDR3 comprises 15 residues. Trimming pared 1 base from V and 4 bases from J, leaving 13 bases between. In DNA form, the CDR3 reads TGTGCCAGCAGCTTAGAGTTTACAAGTGGAGAGACCCAGTACTTC. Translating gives CASSLEFTSGETQYF.

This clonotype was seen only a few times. The chain's CDR3 is CAISEPGLAGGSTDTQYF. For the CDR3, the DNA is TGTGCCATCAGTGAGCCGGGACTAGCGGGGGGTAGCACAGATACGCAGTATTTT. The rearrangement uses TRBV10-3 and TRBJ2-3; 15 bases are shared with TRBD2. This CDR3 has 18 amino acids. Unmatched junction bases numbered 3, after V lost 2 bases and J lost 0 bases. Germline V CDR1 and CDR2: ENHRY, SYGVKD.

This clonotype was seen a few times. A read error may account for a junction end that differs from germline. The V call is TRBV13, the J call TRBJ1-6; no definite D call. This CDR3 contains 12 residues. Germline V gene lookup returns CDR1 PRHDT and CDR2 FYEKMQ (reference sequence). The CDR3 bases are TGTGCAATGAGGACCGATGCAGGCAAATCAACCTTT. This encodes CAMRTDAGKSTF.

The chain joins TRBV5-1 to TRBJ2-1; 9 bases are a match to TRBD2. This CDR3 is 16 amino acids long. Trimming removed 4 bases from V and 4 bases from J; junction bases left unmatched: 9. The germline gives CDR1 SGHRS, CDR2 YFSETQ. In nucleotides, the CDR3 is TGCGCCAGCAGCCTCGAAGCGGGGGGCCCATACAATGAGCAGTTCTTC. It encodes CASSLEAGGPYNEQFF.

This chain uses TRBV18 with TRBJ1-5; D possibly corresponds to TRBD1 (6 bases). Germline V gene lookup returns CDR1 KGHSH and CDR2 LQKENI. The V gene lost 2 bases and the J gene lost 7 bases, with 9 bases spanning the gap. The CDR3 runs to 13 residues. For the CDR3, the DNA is TGTGCCAGCTCACCATCAGGGGCACAGCCCCAGCATTTT. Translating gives CASSPSGAQPQHF.